The sequence of this TCR beta chain was determined in a study of glioma-infiltrating T cells (TCRdb year 2016). Turning to the overall study: Low-grade gliomas were WHO grade II oligodendrogliomas or astrocytomas, and glioblastomas were WHO grade IV tumors sampled at initial rather than recurrent diagnosis. TCR alpha- and beta-chain repertoires were sequenced from glioma tissue, non-neoplastic brain tissue and matched peripheral blood mononuclear cells. Glioma patients received dexamethasone for six or fewer days before surgery. To measure divergence between tissue and blood T-cell populations, each tissue-infiltrating repertoire was compared with the peripheral blood repertoire of the same patient. Blood libraries targeted about 4- to 10-fold sequencing coverage of about 920,000 peripheral T cells. The paired cohort was made up of three low-grade glioma patients, 7 to 9 primary glioblastoma patients and three non-glioma patients who contributed non-neoplastic brain tissue.

TCR alpha and beta CDR3 regions were amplified with the iRepertoire nested amplicon-rescue multiplex PCR (arm-PCR) platform from RNA. The input for one-step reverse transcription and amplification was roughly 85-400 ng of tissue mRNA or PBMC total RNA. Following bead purification, Illumina adapters were added by a secondary multiplex PCR, and libraries between 200 and 400 bp were gel-purified. Internal 6-nucleotide barcodes were carried by the libraries and were used for demultiplexing. Libraries were sequenced on an Illumina MiSeq with 2x220 or 2x250 nucleotide paired-end reads. The original pipeline was this. Paired reads were merged with FLASH 1.2.11 and aligned to the GRCh37 human genome with BWA-MEM before extracting TRA and TRB reads. An IMGT-derived reference of cassette sequences and CDR3 motifs, with pseudogenes included, was used for V and J assignment. Reads were translated in three frames, and productive CDR3s were defined by a C…FGXG motif without stop codons. Clonotypes were defined as unique combinations of V-J cassette pair and CDR3 amino acid sequence. Reads were filtered by Hamming distance, with the threshold set by the sequence error rate of each sample in mapped regions. TCRdb reran the public reads through fastp at Q25 and MiXCR, keeping productive beta chains. Duplicate CDR3 protein sequences are folded into a single record with the most common DNA and genes. The V and J calls and clone size come from TCRdb's table, not from the authors' own analysis. A total of approximately 400,000 distinct CDR3 sequences appear in this sample, around 45% of them only once. The ten top clones hold more than 10% of the sample.

This clonotype appeared once. Which antigen it targets is not known. At one end, the junction sequence differs from germline, possibly due to a read error. Immediately after resection, surgical brain or tumor specimens were cryofrozen in liquid nitrogen, with peripheral blood cells collected concurrently. The CDR3 covers 13 residues, taking in both the cysteine and the phenylalanine. Kept here is only the CDR3 DNA, which spans 39 bases and is read in frame from base 1. The germline V gene gives CDR1 as MDHEN and CDR2 as SYDVKM. The paper's findings and limits, for the study overall: VJ-independent divergence between tissue and blood was found to be below expectation in non-neoplastic patients but above expectation in all gliomas, particularly low-grade gliomas. Small numbers underpinned the group comparisons: roughly 8 glioblastoma patients, three low-grade glioma patients and three non-neoplastic patients. Very few CDR3 sequences were shared between tissue and blood, attributed to high CDR3 diversity and limited sampling. Patients with low tissue-blood divergence were marked by a signature set of shared blood CDR3 motifs, and that set was depleted in highly divergent patients.

The origin of this receptor is a human donor with low-grade glioma or glioblastoma, undergoing nonglioma brain surgery, or in good health (not recorded which). In this chain, TRBV28 is recombined with TRBJ1-1, with the identity of the D gene unclear. The sample consisted of glioma tissue, nonneoplastic brain tissue, or PBMCs (not recorded which). The CDR3 is CASSLSVNTEALF. The nucleotide sequence reads TGTGCCAGCAGTTTGTCAGTGAACACTGAAGCTTTATTT.